The 28 T cell receptor beta chains reported below all come from one sample, sequenced in a study of ipilimumab plus nivolumab after autologous stem cell transplantation. Repertoires were generated with immunoSEQ multiplex PCR, while TCRdb's copy carries only in-frame clones and drops some. The repertoire consists of 40,000 to 45,000 clones, with approximately 92% occurring once and the leading ten covering under 1%. The material was PBMCs, obtained in a trial of ipilimumab plus nivolumab as post-transplant consolidation. The receptors were gathered from a male donor with multiple myeloma.

The J gene is TRBJ2-7, the V gene TRBV4-3, with D perhaps matching TRBD1 (5 bases). The V gene's germline CDR1 is LGHNA and CDR2 YSLEER. The V gene lost 1 base and the J gene lost 0 bases, with 7 bases spanning the gap. CDR3 length: 14 residues. CDR3 bases: TGCGCCAGCAGCCAAGGACAGTTCTCCTACGAGCAGTACTTC. Its translation is CASSQGQFSYEQYF.

V and J are TRBV5-1 and TRBJ2-1; D not certain. This CDR3 comprises 12 residues. Germline CDR1 and CDR2: SGHRS and YFSETQ. V lost 4 bases, J lost 5 bases, and 7 bases lay in between. The DNA for the CDR3 is TGCGCCAGCAGCGTGACCAACAATGAGCAGTTCTTC. Translated, it gives CASSVTNNEQFF.

This sequence joins TRBV29-1 and TRBJ2-3, with TRBD2 identical over 13 bases. This CDR3 has 14 amino acids. Germline assignment: CDR1 SQVTM and CDR2 ANQGSEA. Losses at the gene ends were 7 bases for V and 5 bases for J; bases not matched to a gene: 6. CDR3 sequence (DNA): TGCAGCGGCCGACTAGCGGGGGGCGTAGATACGCAGTATTTT. It codes for CSGRLAGGVDTQYF.

Here the CDR3 DNA reads TGCGCCAGCAGCTTGGGGGTTTCTGAGACCCAGTACTTC. Amino acids: CASSLGVSETQYF. The chain couples TRBV5-1 to TRBJ2-5; D gene ambiguous. V was cut by 0 bases and J by 5 bases, with 8 bases left in between. Germline V CDR1 and CDR2: SGHRS, YFSETQ. CDR3 length: 13 amino acids.

This rearrangement joins TRBV5-1 to TRBJ1-2, with D possibly TRBD1 on 5 matching bases. V lost 2 bases and J 4 bases, leaving 9 bases between the germline ends. The CDR3 totals 13 residues. Germline CDR1 is SGHRS and CDR2 is YFSETQ. The CDR3 coding sequence is TGCGCCAGCAGCTTAGGGGAAAGCTATGGCTACACCTTC. This translates into CASSLGESYGYTF.

V gene TRBV19 combines with J gene TRBJ1-5, with 8 bases lining up with TRBD1. Germline CDR1 reads LNHDA; CDR2 reads SQIVND (reference sequence). The trim removed 6 bases at V and 2 bases at J, leaving 0 bases unmatched. This CDR3 is built from 13 residues. CDR3 nucleotides: TGTGCCAGTAGGGACAGGGGCAATCAGCCCCAGCATTTT. It specifies CASRDRGNQPQHF.

With respect to this clone: This CDR3 is also generated by other DNA sequences in the sample. V is TRBV5-1 and J is TRBJ2-7, with D perhaps TRBD2 (5 bases). Germline V CDR1 and CDR2: SGHRS, YFSETQ. The ends were cut back, 5 bases at V and 5 bases at J, with 8 bases in the middle. This CDR3 region has 11 residues. CDR3 in DNA: TGCGCCAGCAGAATCGGGGACGAGCAGTACTTC. The encoded protein is CASRIGDEQYF.

The chain combines TRBV10-2 with TRBJ1-1; 9 positions agree with TRBD1. The CDR3 is 15 residues long. Germline CDR1 is WSHSY and CDR2 is SAAADI. V shed 6 bases and J 1 base; nucleotides not matched to a gene: 6. The CDR3, as DNA: TGCGCCAGCAGGGACAGGGGACGATCGAACACTGAAGCTTTCTTT. Protein sequence: CASRDRGRSNTEAFF.

This sequence joins TRBV6-6 and TRBJ2-7, with 8 positions matching TRBD1. This CDR3 has 16 residues. V was pared by 8 bases and J by 0 bases, with 12 bases of the junction left unmatched. Germline V CDR1 and CDR2: MNHNY, SVGAGI (reference sequence). The CDR3 sequence: CASRPTIGTGSYEQYF. Written as DNA, the CDR3 is TGTGCCAGCCGACCTACGATCGGGACAGGCTCCTACGAGCAGTACTTC.

The chain carries TRBV4-3 and TRBJ2-3, with 9 bases fitting TRBD2. There are 15 residues in the CDR3. Unmatched junction bases numbered 3, after V lost 1 base and J lost 4 bases. In germline, CDR1 is LGHNA, CDR2 YSLEER. CDR3 in amino acids: CASSQGSGSADTQYF. The CDR3 DNA sequence: TGCGCCAGCAGCCAAGGTAGCGGGAGTGCAGATACGCAGTATTTT.

The V call is TRBV19, the J call TRBJ1-2, with TRBD1 matching over 11 bases. In germline, CDR1 is LNHDA, CDR2 SQIVND (reference sequence). The CDR3 is made up of 14 amino acids. V shed 6 bases, J shed 4 bases, and the junction held 4 bases outside the gene matches. CDR3 bases: TGTGCCAGTAGCCCTGGGACAGGGGGCTATGGCTACACCTTC. This encodes CASSPGTGGYGYTF.

This rearrangement joins TRBV5-1 to TRBJ2-7; 10 nucleotides align to TRBD1. Germline loops: CDR1 SGHRS, CDR2 YFSETQ. V lost 0 bases and J lost 2; bases outside the gene matches: 2. The CDR3 contains 15 residues. The CDR3 DNA sequence: TGCGCCAGCAGCTTGGACGGGACAGGGGCCTACGAGCAGTACTTC. This sequence encodes CASSLDGTGAYEQYF.

This clone was observed once. The chain has TRBV7-9 and TRBJ2-1, with 7 bases matching TRBD1. Germline V gives CDR1 SEHNR, CDR2 FQNEAQ (reference sequence). The trim removed 7 bases at V and 4 bases at J, leaving 4 bases unmatched. The CDR3 runs to 13 residues. CDR3: CASIDREYNEQFF. The CDR3, as DNA: TGTGCCAGCATCGACAGGGAGTACAATGAGCAGTTCTTC.

This chain links TRBV21-1 with TRBJ1-5; the table's D call TRBD1 went unverified against the DNA. TRBV21-1 is designated a pseudogene. The CDR3 is 22 residues long. This CDR3 reads CASSKKISRDRLPAGPNQPQHF. CDR3 DNA sequence: TGTGCCAGCAGCAAAAAAATTTCCCGGGACAGGCTACCAGCGGGGCCCAATCAGCCCCAGCATTTT.

The CDR3 DNA follows: TGTGCCAGCAGCCACCGGACAGGAACGAATTCACCCCTCCACTTT. It is translated as CASSHRTGTNSPLHF. V and J are TRBV11-2 and TRBJ1-6; 7 nucleotides align to TRBD1. This CDR3 is built from 15 residues. The V gene's germline CDR1 is SGHAT and CDR2 FQNNGV. J was trimmed by 7 bases and V by 5 bases; bases with no gene match: 8.

V gene TRBV19 combines with J gene TRBJ1-1; TRBD1 aligns across 7 bases. Germline V CDR1 and CDR2: LNHDA, SQIVND (reference sequence). The CDR3 runs to 14 residues. The J segment lost 5 bases and the V segment lost 4 bases, leaving 7 bases of the junction unmatched. CDR3 loop: CASSNRGQGTEAFF. The CDR3 coding sequence is TGTGCCAGTAGTAACAGGGGCCAGGGAACTGAAGCTTTCTTT.

The gene calls are TRBV11-2 and TRBJ2-2; the D is unclear. Trimming took 6 bases from V and 8 from J, leaving 19 bases between them. CDR3 length equals 15 residues. Germline loops: CDR1 SGHAT, CDR2 FQNNGV. In nucleotides, the CDR3 is TGTGCCAGCAGACCCTCGCAGGTCCGAACTGGGGAGCTGTTTTTT. Its translation is CASRPSQVRTGELFF.

This chain uses TRBV4-3 with TRBJ2-1; D possibly corresponds to TRBD1 (6 bases). The germline gives CDR1 LGHNA, CDR2 YSLEER. V dropped 0 bases and J dropped 4 bases, with 16 bases sitting between them. The CDR3 length is 17 residues. This CDR3 is CASSQDRWQGYYNEQFF. CDR3 sequence (DNA): TGCGCCAGCAGCCAAGACAGGTGGCAGGGGTATTACAATGAGCAGTTCTTC.

The count of this clone is one. The J gene is TRBJ1-2, the V gene TRBV2; D is perhaps TRBD1 (5 bases). Deletions cut 4 bases from V and 4 bases from J, with 16 bases between. Germline assignment: CDR1 SNHLY and CDR2 FYNNEI. The CDR3 consists of 15 residues. DNA for the CDR3: TGTGCCAGCAGTGCGGTTCGGGAGGGGACCTATGGCTACACCTTC. Its protein product is CASSAVREGTYGYTF.

This chain connects TRBV9 to TRBJ2-3; TRBD1 agrees at 7 bases. The germline V gene has CDR1 SGDLS and CDR2 YYNGEE. The CDR3 covers 14 residues. J lost 2 bases, V lost 2 bases, and 2 bases had no gene match. The CDR3 bases are TGTGCCAGCAGCGTGACAGGGACCACAGATACGCAGTATTTT. It specifies CASSVTGTTDTQYF.

V is TRBV27 and J is TRBJ1-5, with 10 bases identical to TRBD1. Looked up from germline, CDR1 is MNHEY and CDR2 is SMNVEV (reference sequence). This CDR3 spans 14 amino acids. The J segment lost 8 bases and the V segment lost 7 bases, leaving 8 bases of the junction unmatched. CDR3 bases: TGTGCCAGCACCCAGACAGGGGGCATGGAGCCCCAGCATTTT. This encodes CASTQTGGMEPQHF.

The V gene is TRBV5-5, the J gene TRBJ2-1; D unresolved. Trimming left V 0 bases short and J 0 bases short, with 13 bases between. CDR3 size: 17 residues. The germline V gene has CDR1 SGHKS and CDR2 YYEKEE (reference sequence). CDR3 DNA sequence: TGTGCCAGCAGCTTGGAGGGCCACACGAGCTCCTACAATGAGCAGTTCTTC. Protein sequence: CASSLEGHTSSYNEQFF.

The J gene is TRBJ2-2, the V gene TRBV29-1; TRBD1 is a possible D gene (6 bases). Trimming stripped 6 bases from V and 0 bases from J, with 11 bases between. The CDR3 extends over 14 amino acids. In germline, CDR1 is SQVTM, CDR2 ANQGSEA. CDR3 bases: TGCAGCGTCCCAGGGACAACGAACACCGGGGAGCTGTTTTTT. Translated, it gives CSVPGTTNTGELFF.

The chain employs TRBV2 and TRBJ2-1, with D tentatively TRBD1 (5 bases). Germline assignment: CDR1 SNHLY and CDR2 FYNNEI. V dropped 5 bases and J dropped 8 bases, with 16 bases sitting between them. The CDR3 spans 14 residues. The CDR3 here is CASSWTPRVDEQFF. CDR3 bases: TGTGCCAGCAGTTGGACCCCCAGGGTCGATGAGCAGTTCTTC.

V usage is TRBV9 and J usage is TRBJ2-5; D is perhaps TRBD1 (6 bases). Trimming pared 4 bases from V and 5 bases from J, leaving 15 bases between. Germline V CDR1 and CDR2: SGDLS, YYNGEE. This CDR3 region has 14 residues. The CDR3 is CASSSYRDMETQYF. The CDR3 nucleotides are TGTGCCAGCAGCTCCTACCGGGACATGGAGACCCAGTACTTC.

J is TRBJ2-5 and V is TRBV15; maybe TRBD2 (6 bases). V lost 0 bases, J lost 2 bases, and 19 bases lay in between. The germline CDR1 and CDR2 sequences are LNHNV and YYDKDF (reference sequence). The CDR3 runs to 18 residues. Written as DNA, the CDR3 is TGTGCCACCAGCAGAGATCTCTGGGGGGACGGACGTCAAGAGACCCAGTACTTC. Its translation is CATSRDLWGDGRQETQYF.

J is TRBJ2-1 and V is TRBV25-1; possibly TRBD1 for D (5 bases). This CDR3 is 11 amino acids long. Germline CDR1 and CDR2: MGHDK and SYGVNS. With 3 bases removed from V and 15 bases from J, the gap between germline ends came to 12 bases. CDR3 in amino acids: CASSEEAGLFF. The CDR3 DNA follows: TGTGCCAGCAGTGAGGAAGCAGGGTTGTTCTTC.

This clone was seen just once. The chain recombines TRBV18 with TRBJ2-1; D is unresolved. CDR1 KGHSH and CDR2 LQKENI come from the germline V gene. V dropped 3 bases and J dropped 8 bases, with 8 bases sitting between them. This CDR3 is 12 amino acids long. The DNA of the CDR3 is TGTGCCAGCTCACCCTTAATTTATGAGCAGTTCTTC. It codes for CASSPLIYEQFF.